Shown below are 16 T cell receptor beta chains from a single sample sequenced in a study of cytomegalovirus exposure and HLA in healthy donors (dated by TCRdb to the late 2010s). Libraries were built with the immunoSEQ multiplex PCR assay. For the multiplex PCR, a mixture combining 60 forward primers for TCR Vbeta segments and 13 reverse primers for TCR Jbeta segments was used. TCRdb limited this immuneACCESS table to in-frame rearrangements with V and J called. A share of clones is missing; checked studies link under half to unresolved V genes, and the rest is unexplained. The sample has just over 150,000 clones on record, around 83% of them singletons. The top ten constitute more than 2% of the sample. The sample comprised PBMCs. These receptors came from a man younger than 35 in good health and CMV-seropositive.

The CDR3 here is CASSDRGYTDTQYF. The CDR3 DNA is TGTGCCAGCAGCGATAGAGGGTACACAGATACGCAGTATTTT. The rearrangement links TRBV25-1 to TRBJ2-3, with a tentative D call TRBD2 (5 bases). Per the germline V gene, CDR1 is MGHDK and CDR2 is SYGVNS. Deletions cut 6 bases from V and 2 bases from J, with 12 bases between. This CDR3 is built from 14 residues.

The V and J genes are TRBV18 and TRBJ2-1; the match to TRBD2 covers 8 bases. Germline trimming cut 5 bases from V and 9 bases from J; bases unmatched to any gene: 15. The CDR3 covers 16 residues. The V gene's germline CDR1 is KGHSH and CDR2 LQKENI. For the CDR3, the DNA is TGTGCCAGCTCATTCGAGCGGGGGCCACCCAGAGGTGAGCAGTTCTTC. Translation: CASSFERGPPRGEQFF.

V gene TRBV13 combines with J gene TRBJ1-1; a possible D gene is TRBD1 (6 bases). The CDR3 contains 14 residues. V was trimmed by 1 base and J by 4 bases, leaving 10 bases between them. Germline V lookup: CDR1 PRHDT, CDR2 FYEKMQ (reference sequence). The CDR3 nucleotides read TGTGCCAGCAGCTTAGTACAGGGTTTCACTGAAGCTTTCTTT. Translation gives CASSLVQGFTEAFF.

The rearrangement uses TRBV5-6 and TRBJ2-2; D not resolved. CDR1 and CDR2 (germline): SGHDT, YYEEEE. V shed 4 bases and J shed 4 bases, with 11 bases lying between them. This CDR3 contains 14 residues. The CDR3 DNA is TGTGCCAGCAGCCCGTATATGGCCACCGGGGAGCTGTTTTTT. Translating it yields CASSPYMATGELFF.

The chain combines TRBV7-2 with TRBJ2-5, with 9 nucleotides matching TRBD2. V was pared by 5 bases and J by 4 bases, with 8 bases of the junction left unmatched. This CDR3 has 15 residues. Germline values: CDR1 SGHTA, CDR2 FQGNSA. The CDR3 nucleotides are TGTGCCAGCAGCCCCTTAGCGGGAGAAGCAGAGACCCAGTACTTC. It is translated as CASSPLAGEAETQYF.

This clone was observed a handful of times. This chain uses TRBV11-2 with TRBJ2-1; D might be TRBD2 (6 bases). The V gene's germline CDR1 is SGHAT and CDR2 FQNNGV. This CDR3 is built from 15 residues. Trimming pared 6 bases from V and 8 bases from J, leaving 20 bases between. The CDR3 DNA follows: TGTGCCAGCAGGATTAGTCGGGAGTATCCCGATGAGCAGTTCTTC. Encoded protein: CASRISREYPDEQFF.

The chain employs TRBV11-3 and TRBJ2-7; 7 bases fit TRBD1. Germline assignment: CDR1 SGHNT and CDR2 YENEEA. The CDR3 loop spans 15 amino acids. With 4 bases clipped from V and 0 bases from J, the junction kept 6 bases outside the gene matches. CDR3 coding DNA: TGTGCCAGCAGCTCCCGACAGGGAATCTCCTACGAGCAGTACTTC. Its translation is CASSSRQGISYEQYF.

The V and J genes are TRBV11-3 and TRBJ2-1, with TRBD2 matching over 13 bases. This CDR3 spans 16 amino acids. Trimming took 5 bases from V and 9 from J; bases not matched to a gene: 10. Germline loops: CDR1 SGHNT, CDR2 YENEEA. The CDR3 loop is CASSQLAGGLNGEQFF. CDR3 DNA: TGTGCCAGCAGCCAACTAGCGGGGGGGCTAAACGGTGAGCAGTTCTTC.

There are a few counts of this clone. The CDR3 DNA reads TGCGCCAGCAGCCTCCCCGGGACAGGGGGCGCTGGGGCCAACGTCCTGACTTTC. Amino acids: CASSLPGTGGAGANVLTF. The V call is TRBV5-1, the J call TRBJ2-6, with 12 bases matching TRBD1. CDR1 and CDR2 from the germline V gene are SGHRS and YFSETQ. V trimming: 4 bases; J trimming: 2 bases; junction bases outside the gene matches: 7. The CDR3 is 18 amino acids.

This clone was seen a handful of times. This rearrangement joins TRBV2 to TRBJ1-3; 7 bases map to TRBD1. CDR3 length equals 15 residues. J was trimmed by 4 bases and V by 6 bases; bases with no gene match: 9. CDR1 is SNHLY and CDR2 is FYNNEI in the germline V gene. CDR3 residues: CASRTGPPSGNTIYF. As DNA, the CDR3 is TGTGCCAGCAGGACAGGGCCGCCTTCGGGAAACACCATATATTTT.

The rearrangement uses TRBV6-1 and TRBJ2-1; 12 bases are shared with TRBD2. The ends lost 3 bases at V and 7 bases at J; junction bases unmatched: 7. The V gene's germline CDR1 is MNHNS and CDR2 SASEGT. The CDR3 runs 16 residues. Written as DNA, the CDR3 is TGTGCCAGCAGTGACAGGCTAGCGGGGGGGCGGAATGAGCAGTTCTTC. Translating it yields CASSDRLAGGRNEQFF.

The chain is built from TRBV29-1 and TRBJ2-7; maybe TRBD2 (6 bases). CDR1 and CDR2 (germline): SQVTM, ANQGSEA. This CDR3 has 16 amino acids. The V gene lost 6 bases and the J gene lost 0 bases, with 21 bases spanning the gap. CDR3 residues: CSVISEGAGASYEQYF. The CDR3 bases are TGCAGCGTGATTTCGGAGGGAGCGGGCGCCTCCTACGAGCAGTACTTC.

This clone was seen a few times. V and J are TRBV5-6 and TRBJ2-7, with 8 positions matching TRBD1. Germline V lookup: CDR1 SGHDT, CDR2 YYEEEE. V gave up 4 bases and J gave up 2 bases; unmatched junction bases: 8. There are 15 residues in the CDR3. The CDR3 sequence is CASSRTGGLAYEQYF. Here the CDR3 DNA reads TGTGCCAGCAGCCGAACAGGGGGTCTGGCCTACGAGCAGTACTTC.

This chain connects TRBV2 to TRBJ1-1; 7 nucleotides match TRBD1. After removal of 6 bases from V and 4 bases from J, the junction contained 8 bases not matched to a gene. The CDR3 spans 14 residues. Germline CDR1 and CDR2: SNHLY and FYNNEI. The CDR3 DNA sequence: TGTGCCAGCAGGGCGGAGGGGGCGGGCACTGAAGCTTTCTTT. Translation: CASRAEGAGTEAFF.

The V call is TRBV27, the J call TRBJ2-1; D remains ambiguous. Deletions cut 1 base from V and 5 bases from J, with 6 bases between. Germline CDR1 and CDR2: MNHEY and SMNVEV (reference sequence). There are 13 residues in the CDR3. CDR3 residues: CASSLWANNEQFF. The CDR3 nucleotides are TGTGCCAGCAGTTTATGGGCTAACAATGAGCAGTTCTTC.

The CDR3, as DNA: TGTGCCAGCAGCCAATACGTTTCGACAGGGGGTAGTAACCAGCCCCAGCATTTT. Protein product: CASSQYVSTGGSNQPQHF. The V call is TRBV16, the J call TRBJ1-5, with 9 bases lining up with TRBD1. Germline V gene sequence: CDR1 KGHSY, CDR2 FQNENV. CDR3 size: 18 residues. The ends lost 1 base at V and 7 bases at J; junction bases unmatched: 14.